This T cell receptor (beta chain) was profiled in a study of T cells after yellow fever vaccination. About the study: SMART-Seq v4 Ultra Low Input prepared the low-cell-number fractions.

From germline, CDR1 is SGHTA and CDR2 FQGNSA. The CDR3 spans 16 residues. The ends lost 5 bases at V and 0 bases at J; junction bases unmatched: 7. Study results and limitations: Researchers cautioned that FACS-sorted repertoires could harbor abundant clonotypes contaminating from the bulk population. Post-booster samples contained most primary-vaccination clones (more than 95% CD4, about 90% CD8).

TCR cDNA, made by 5'RACE template switching, carried an added universal primer site and UMIs. From the 5' RACE reads, TCRdb called clonotypes with MiXCR, one entry per CDR3 protein. The sample lists around 320,000 distinct CDR3 sequences, 3.5% to 4.5% occurring once. Ten or more counts support this clonotype. Its antigen is not identified. This clonotype originated in a man aged 18 to 29 who received the YFV17D yellow fever vaccine. The material was PBMCs, obtained 15 days after the yellow fever booster vaccination. The chain joins TRBV7-2 to TRBJ1-2; 9 bases map to TRBD1. CDR3 residues: CASSPGDRVANYGYTF. In DNA form, the CDR3 reads TGTGCCAGCAGCCCAGGGGACAGGGTTGCTAACTATGGCTACACCTTC. The whole variable domain, filled in from reference TRBV7-2 and TRBJ1-2, reads GAGVSQSPSNKVTEKGKDVELRCDPISGHTALYWYRQSLGQGLEFLIYFQGNSAPDKSGLPSDRFSAERTGGSVSTLTIQRTQQEDSAVYLCASSPGDRVANYGYTFGSGTRLTVV.